The rows below give T cell receptor beta chains drawn from one sample of a study of blood T cell repertoires in COVID-19. Produced via immunoSEQ multiplex PCR; TCRdb's table is partial and in-frame only. The sample has around 200,000 clones, 87% seen once; the top ten hold about 6%. The sequenced sample was peripheral blood. These receptors all stem from a man aged 55 to 70 who had recovered from COVID-19. CDR3s include the opening cysteine and the closing phenylalanine or tryptophan. D genes are given only for firm matches. Only part of the rows carry a size: once, few, many, or a class if the clone is expanded.

V: TRBV19
length: 15
size: .
J: TRBJ2-6
D: .
DNA: TGTGCCAGTAGCCGCGAAGGGGCCGGGGCCAACGTCCTGACTTTC
CDR3: CASSREGAGANVLTF

V: TRBV5-4
length: 16
size: .
J: TRBJ2-5
D: TRBD2
DNA: TGTGCCAGCAGCCCCGGAAGTCGGCGGGAGAGGGAGACCCAGTACTTC
CDR3: CASSPGSRRERETQYF

V: TRBV9
length: 13
size: once
J: TRBJ1-1
D: .
DNA: TGTGCCAGCAGCGCAGGTCTGGGCACTGAAGCTTTCTTT
CDR3: CASSAGLGTEAFF

V: TRBV30
length: 16
size: .
J: TRBJ1-5
D: .
DNA: TGTGCCTGGAGTGGAGAGGCAGGGGCTAGCAATCAGCCCCAGCATTTT
CDR3: CAWSGEAGASNQPQHF

V: TRBV9
length: 14
size: .
J: TRBJ2-1
D: .
DNA: TGTGCCAGCAGCCCCCGACAGGACTACAATGAGCAGTTCTTC
CDR3: CASSPRQDYNEQFF

V: TRBV11-2
length: 15
size: .
J: TRBJ2-1
D: .
DNA: TGTGCCAGCGGGCCGCCGACAGGCTCCTACAATGAGCAGTTCTTC
CDR3: CASGPPTGSYNEQFF

V: TRBV4-3
length: 16
size: .
J: TRBJ2-5
D: TRBD2
DNA: TGCGCCAGCAGCCCTCAGCGGGGGGGGACGGAAGAGACCCAGTACTTC
CDR3: CASSPQRGGTEETQYF

V: TRBV28
length: 13
size: few
J: TRBJ1-1
D: .
DNA: TGTGCCAGCAGTTTGCAGGTGAACACTGAAGCTTTCTTT
CDR3: CASSLQVNTEAFF

V: TRBV7-8
length: 13
size: .
J: TRBJ2-3
D: TRBD1
DNA: TGTGCCAGCAGCCACCCAGGGGGCGATACGCAGTATTTT
CDR3: CASSHPGGDTQYF

V: TRBV19
length: 16
size: once
J: TRBJ2-2
D: TRBD2
DNA: TGTGCCAGTAGTCTGTCTAGCGGGGGGAACACCGGGGAGCTGTTTTTT
CDR3: CASSLSSGGNTGELFF

V: TRBV4-1
length: 16
size: .
J: TRBJ2-3
D: TRBD2
DNA: TGCGCCAGCAGGGAGGGAACCCTAGCGGGAGTTGATACGCAGTATTTT
CDR3: CASREGTLAGVDTQYF

V: TRBV5-8
length: 15
size: once
J: TRBJ1-1
D: .
DNA: TGTGCCAGCAGCTCAGAGACAAACATGAACACTGAAGCTTTCTTT
CDR3: CASSSETNMNTEAFF

V: TRBV28
length: 16
size: .
J: TRBJ1-5
D: TRBD1
DNA: TGTGCCAGCAGACTTAATGGACAGGGGATGGGTCAGCCCCAGCATTTT
CDR3: CASRLNGQGMGQPQHF

V: TRBV7-9
length: 12
size: .
J: TRBJ1-2
D: .
DNA: TGTGCCAGCAGCACGGACAGCTATGGCTACACCTTC
CDR3: CASSTDSYGYTF

V: TRBV6-5
length: 15
size: .
J: TRBJ1-3
D: .
DNA: TGTGCCCCGGAGGCGGGGGCAAGCTCTGGAAACACCATATATTTT
CDR3: CAPEAGASSGNTIYF

V: TRBV5-1
length: 15
size: few
J: TRBJ2-1
D: .
DNA: TGCGCCAGCAGCTTGAGACTAGAAGGTTACAATGAGCAGTTCTTC
CDR3: CASSLRLEGYNEQFF

V: TRBV14
length: 15
size: .
J: TRBJ1-2
D: .
DNA: TGTGCCAGCAGCCAAGTCGGCGGGTTCTCGGGTGGCTACACCTTC
CDR3: CASSQVGGFSGGYTF

V: TRBV28
length: 15
size: .
J: TRBJ2-1
D: TRBD2
DNA: TGTGCCAGCAGTTTAGAGGGACTAGCGAATAATGAGCAGTTCTTC
CDR3: CASSLEGLANNEQFF

V: TRBV27
length: 15
size: .
J: TRBJ2-2
D: TRBD2
DNA: TGTGCCAGCAGCTTGGGGACTAGCTTCACCGGGGAGCTGTTTTTT
CDR3: CASSLGTSFTGELFF

V: TRBV12-5
length: 15
size: .
J: TRBJ1-3
D: .
DNA: TGTGCTAGTGTCCTCGACTCGACGGTTGGAAACACCATATATTTT
CDR3: CASVLDSTVGNTIYF

V: TRBV7-3
length: 16
size: .
J: TRBJ2-5
D: TRBD2
DNA: TGTGCCAGCAGCTTAGGGGTAGCGGGGCGGGGAGAGACCCAGTACTTC
CDR3: CASSLGVAGRGETQYF

V: TRBV29-1
length: 12
size: .
J: TRBJ2-2
D: .
DNA: TGCAGCGTTCCTAGTGACACCGGGGAGCTGTTTTTT
CDR3: CSVPSDTGELFF

V: TRBV7-9
length: 15
size: .
J: TRBJ1-3
D: .
DNA: TGTGCCAGCAGCCATACATCGGAGGGGGGAAACACCATATATTTT
CDR3: CASSHTSEGGNTIYF

V: TRBV28
length: 13
size: .
J: TRBJ1-2
D: .
DNA: TGTGCCAGCAGTTTTCGGGGTATCTATGGCTACACCTTC
CDR3: CASSFRGIYGYTF

V: TRBV12-3/TRBV12-4
length: 13
size: once
J: TRBJ2-5
D: .
DNA: TGTGCCAGCAGACGAACAGTGATGGAGACCCAGTACTTC
CDR3: CASRRTVMETQYF

V: TRBV5-4
length: 14
size: .
J: TRBJ2-5
D: .
DNA: TGTGCCAGCAGCCCCCAGCGGAGAGAAGAGACCCAGTACTTC
CDR3: CASSPQRREETQYF

V: TRBV6-5
length: 14
size: .
J: TRBJ1-6
D: .
DNA: TGTGCCAGCAGTCTAGAGGGAGGAGGGTCACCCCTCCACTTT
CDR3: CASSLEGGGSPLHF

V: TRBV15
length: 17
size: .
J: TRBJ2-7
D: .
DNA: TGTGCCACCAGCAGAGTAGCAGGCGCTGGGAGCTCCTACGAGCAGTACTTC
CDR3: CATSRVAGAGSSYEQYF

V: TRBV7-9
length: 15
size: .
J: TRBJ2-6
D: TRBD1
DNA: TGTGCCAGCAGCACAGGGGGCAGTGGGGCCAACGTCCTGACTTTC
CDR3: CASSTGGSGANVLTF

V: TRBV30
length: 15
size: .
J: TRBJ1-4
D: TRBD1
DNA: TGTGCCTGGAGTAAGGGACAGGCTCCTAATGAAAAACTGTTTTTT
CDR3: CAWSKGQAPNEKLFF

V: TRBV9
length: 15
size: .
J: TRBJ2-1
D: TRBD2
DNA: TGTGCCAGCAGCGTAGGTAGCGGGACCAACAATGAGCAGTTCTTC
CDR3: CASSVGSGTNNEQFF

V: TRBV11-2
length: 15
size: .
J: TRBJ2-7
D: TRBD2
DNA: TGTGCCAGCGCAAATGCGGGGGGACTACCATACGAGCAGTACTTC
CDR3: CASANAGGLPYEQYF

V: TRBV10-3
length: 12
size: .
J: TRBJ1-2
D: TRBD1
DNA: TGTGCCATCAGTGCAGGGGGCGACGGCTACACCTTC
CDR3: CAISAGGDGYTF

V: TRBV15
length: 16
size: .
J: TRBJ1-4
D: .
DNA: TGTGCCACCAGCAGGCCAACCGGGACTTTGGATGAAAAACTGTTTTTT
CDR3: CATSRPTGTLDEKLFF

V: TRBV25-1
length: 15
size: .
J: TRBJ2-3
D: TRBD2
DNA: TGTGCCAGCGGGAGCGAGCGGGGGGGCCCAGATACGCAGTATTTT
CDR3: CASGSERGGPDTQYF

V: TRBV6-1
length: 16
size: .
J: TRBJ2-5
D: TRBD2
DNA: TGTGCCAGCAGTGACCTGGGGGCGGGAGGGCAAGAGACCCAGTACTTC
CDR3: CASSDLGAGGQETQYF

V: TRBV5-1
length: 14
size: once
J: TRBJ2-7
D: TRBD2
DNA: TGCGCCAGCAGCTCGGGAGCGGGAGGGAGCGAGCAGTACTTC
CDR3: CASSSGAGGSEQYF

V: TRBV18
length: 15
size: few
J: TRBJ2-7
D: .
DNA: TGTGCCAGCTCAGGACAGCGGATCCTTTCCTACGAGCAGTACTTC
CDR3: CASSGQRILSYEQYF

V: TRBV10-3
length: 16
size: .
J: TRBJ1-1
D: TRBD1
DNA: TGTGCCATCAGCGAGGGACAGGGAGGGCAGAACACTGAAGCTTTCTTT
CDR3: CAISEGQGGQNTEAFF

V: TRBV7-3
length: 15
size: once
J: TRBJ2-2
D: .
DNA: TGTGCCAGCAGCCGTGGGACATTCGGCACCGGGGAGCTGTTTTTT
CDR3: CASSRGTFGTGELFF

V: TRBV2
length: 16
size: .
J: TRBJ1-5
D: .
DNA: TGTGCCAGCAGTGATGAGGCCTTATGGGGCAATCAGCCCCAGCATTTT
CDR3: CASSDEALWGNQPQHF

V: TRBV5-1
length: 13
size: .
J: TRBJ2-2
D: TRBD2
DNA: TGCGCCAGCAGTAGGCGGGAGACCGGGGAGCTGTTTTTT
CDR3: CASSRRETGELFF

V: TRBV7-9
length: 13
size: .
J: TRBJ2-7
D: .
DNA: TGTGCCAGCAGCTTCGTGAGCTCCTACGAGCAGTACTTC
CDR3: CASSFVSSYEQYF

V: TRBV27
length: 12
size: .
J: TRBJ2-1
D: .
DNA: TGTGCCAGCAGTGACGACCGGGAACAGCAGTTCTTC
CDR3: CASSDDREQQFF

V: TRBV6-5
length: 14
size: .
J: TRBJ1-6
D: TRBD1
DNA: TGTGCCAGCAGTCGGACAGGGAGCGATTCACCCCTCCACTTT
CDR3: CASSRTGSDSPLHF